A selection of T cell receptor beta chains follows, all from one sample in a study of T-cell memory formation after mild COVID-19. MiXCR was run by TCRdb on the 5' RACE reads, yielding one entry per CDR3 protein. The sample shows under 600,000 distinct CDR3 sequences, less than 25% of them seen only once. Sequencing used PBMCs or a T cell subset sorted from them (not recorded which). These receptor sequences come from an adult woman who had mild COVID-19 (a few samples of this study predate the infection). Cell type and time point are not known. Each CDR3 is given with its conserved first and last residue. Fields, in order: CDR3 length, clone size, V gene, CDR3 protein. Clone size is stated in some rows and not others, as once, few, many or a class when expanded.

CDR3 length: 17
clone size: -
V gene: TRBV12-3/TRBV12-4
CDR3 protein: CASSLTSGEASTGELFF

CDR3 length: 14
clone size: -
V gene: TRBV11-1
CDR3 protein: CASSYRFDTGELFF

CDR3 length: 14
clone size: -
V gene: TRBV7-9
CDR3 protein: CASRAGQGRNEQFF

CDR3 length: 15
clone size: few
V gene: TRBV15
CDR3 protein: CATSSRGGTYNEQFF

CDR3 length: 15
clone size: -
V gene: TRBV29-1
CDR3 protein: CSVVPWGGDQETQYF

CDR3 length: 14
clone size: many
V gene: TRBV15
CDR3 protein: CATSRTGETDTQYF

CDR3 length: 16
clone size: -
V gene: TRBV7-2
CDR3 protein: CASSRRTSVTYNEQFF

CDR3 length: 14
clone size: few
V gene: TRBV11-3
CDR3 protein: CASSLRRLADEQFF

CDR3 length: 17
clone size: -
V gene: TRBV7-8
CDR3 protein: CASSLWTSGRGQETQYF

CDR3 length: 15
clone size: -
V gene: TRBV4-1
CDR3 protein: CASSGLGTNRETQYF

CDR3 length: 17
clone size: few
V gene: TRBV3-1
CDR3 protein: CASSQFYIGATNEKLFF

CDR3 length: 15
clone size: -
V gene: TRBV5-1
CDR3 protein: CASSFEDSRSETQYF

CDR3 length: 17
clone size: -
V gene: TRBV4-1
CDR3 protein: CASSQGQAYSYNSPLHF

CDR3 length: 14
clone size: few
V gene: TRBV6-5
CDR3 protein: CASSYNSGGNGYTF

CDR3 length: 19
clone size: -
V gene: TRBV15
CDR3 protein: CATSRITHWRDPNTDTQYF

CDR3 length: 13
clone size: -
V gene: TRBV24-1
CDR3 protein: CATSDSDTRGYTF

CDR3 length: 13
clone size: few
V gene: TRBV10-2
CDR3 protein: CASSESPPHSYTF

CDR3 length: 14
clone size: -
V gene: TRBV2
CDR3 protein: CASLLRPTQETQYF

CDR3 length: 13
clone size: few
V gene: TRBV20-1
CDR3 protein: CSAERFGPGELFF

CDR3 length: 15
clone size: few
V gene: TRBV7-9
CDR3 protein: CASSFAGTIVSEQYF

CDR3 length: 14
clone size: few
V gene: TRBV30
CDR3 protein: CACPRGPGRSPLHF

CDR3 length: 15
clone size: -
V gene: TRBV7-2
CDR3 protein: CASSWLGLDPYEQYF

CDR3 length: 18
clone size: -
V gene: TRBV29-1
CDR3 protein: CSVERGGRATTSTDTQYF

CDR3 length: 13
clone size: once
V gene: TRBV30
CDR3 protein: CAWSPGSGYGYTF

CDR3 length: 15
clone size: few
V gene: TRBV6-5
CDR3 protein: CASSPRDGRGETQYF

CDR3 length: 12
clone size: -
V gene: TRBV7-9
CDR3 protein: CASSLWLGEQYF

CDR3 length: 13
clone size: few
V gene: TRBV7-2
CDR3 protein: CASSFLDSYGYTF

CDR3 length: 15
clone size: few
V gene: TRBV7-9
CDR3 protein: CASSPRQATGNTIYF

CDR3 length: 15
clone size: few
V gene: TRBV5-1
CDR3 protein: CASSSTSGIHNEQFF

CDR3 length: 13
clone size: few
V gene: TRBV24-1
CDR3 protein: CATTPTGTGELFF

CDR3 length: 15
clone size: -
V gene: TRBV11-2
CDR3 protein: CASGPRALVYNEQFF

CDR3 length: 13
clone size: few
V gene: TRBV20-1
CDR3 protein: CSARNFGGYEQYF

CDR3 length: 12
clone size: -
V gene: TRBV15
CDR3 protein: CATSLGGYEQYF

CDR3 length: 16
clone size: few
V gene: TRBV20-1
CDR3 protein: CSAPTRGMAYNSPLHF

CDR3 length: 13
clone size: few
V gene: TRBV2
CDR3 protein: CASSEDRPYGYTF

CDR3 length: 13
clone size: -
V gene: TRBV20-1
CDR3 protein: CSARGGAGNTIYF

CDR3 length: 13
clone size: few
V gene: TRBV29-1
CDR3 protein: CSVTDRTIYGYTF

CDR3 length: 15
clone size: few
V gene: TRBV4-1
CDR3 protein: CASSQEGAAGNTIYF

CDR3 length: 16
clone size: few
V gene: TRBV12-3/TRBV12-4
CDR3 protein: CASSFIGTSGTNEQFF

CDR3 length: 14
clone size: many
V gene: TRBV5-1
CDR3 protein: CASSLGQPNQPQHF

CDR3 length: 16
clone size: few
V gene: TRBV12-3/TRBV12-4
CDR3 protein: CASSPLQGAGANVLTF

CDR3 length: 16
clone size: -
V gene: TRBV9
CDR3 protein: CASSVESLAHTGELFF

CDR3 length: 15
clone size: -
V gene: TRBV5-6
CDR3 protein: CASSQALSSYNEQFF

CDR3 length: 14
clone size: -
V gene: TRBV3-1
CDR3 protein: CASSPWTQSYEQYF

CDR3 length: 13
clone size: -
V gene: TRBV7-3
CDR3 protein: CASSTGLDYEQYF

CDR3 length: 14
clone size: -
V gene: TRBV7-2
CDR3 protein: CASRTYQEAGELFF